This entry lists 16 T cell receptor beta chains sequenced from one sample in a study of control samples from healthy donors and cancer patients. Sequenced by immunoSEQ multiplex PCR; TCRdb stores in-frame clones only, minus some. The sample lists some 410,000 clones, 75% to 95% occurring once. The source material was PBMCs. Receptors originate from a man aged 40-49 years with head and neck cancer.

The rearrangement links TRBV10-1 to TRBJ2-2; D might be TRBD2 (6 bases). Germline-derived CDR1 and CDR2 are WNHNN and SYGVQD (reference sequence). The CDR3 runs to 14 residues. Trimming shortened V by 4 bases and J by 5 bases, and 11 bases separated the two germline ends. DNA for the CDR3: TGCGCCAGCAGTGTCGGGGGAGGTACCGGGGAGCTGTTTTTT. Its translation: CASSVGGGTGELFF.

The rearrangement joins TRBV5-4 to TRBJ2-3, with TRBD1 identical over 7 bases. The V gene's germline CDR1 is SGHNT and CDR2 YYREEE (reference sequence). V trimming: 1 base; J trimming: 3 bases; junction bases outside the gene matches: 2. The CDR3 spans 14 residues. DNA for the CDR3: TGTGCCAGCAGCTTGAGACAGGGTACAGATACGCAGTATTTT. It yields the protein CASSLRQGTDTQYF.

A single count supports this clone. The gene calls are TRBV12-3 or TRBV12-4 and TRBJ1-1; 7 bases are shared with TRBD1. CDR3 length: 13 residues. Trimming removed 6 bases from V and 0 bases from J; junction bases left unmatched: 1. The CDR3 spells CASRTGLNTEAFF. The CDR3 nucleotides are TGTGCCAGCAGGACAGGGTTGAACACTGAAGCTTTCTTT.

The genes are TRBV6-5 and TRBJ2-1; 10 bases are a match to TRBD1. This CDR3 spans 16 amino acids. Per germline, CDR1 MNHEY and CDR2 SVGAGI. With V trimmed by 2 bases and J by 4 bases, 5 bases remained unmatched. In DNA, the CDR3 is TGTGCCAGCAGTTACCCCCCGGGACAGGGGTACAATGAGCAGTTCTTC. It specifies CASSYPPGQGYNEQFF.

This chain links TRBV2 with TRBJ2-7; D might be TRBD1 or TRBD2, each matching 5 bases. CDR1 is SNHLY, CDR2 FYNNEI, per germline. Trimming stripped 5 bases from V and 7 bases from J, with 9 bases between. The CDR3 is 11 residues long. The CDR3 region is CASSRDGEQYF. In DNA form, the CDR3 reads TGTGCCAGCAGTCGGGACGGAGAGCAGTACTTC.

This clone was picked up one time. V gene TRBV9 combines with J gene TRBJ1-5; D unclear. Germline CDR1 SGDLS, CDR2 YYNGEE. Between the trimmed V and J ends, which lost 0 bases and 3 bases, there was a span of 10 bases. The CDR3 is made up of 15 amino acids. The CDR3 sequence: CASSVADLPNQPQHF. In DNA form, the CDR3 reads TGTGCCAGCAGCGTAGCGGATCTACCCAATCAGCCCCAGCATTTT.

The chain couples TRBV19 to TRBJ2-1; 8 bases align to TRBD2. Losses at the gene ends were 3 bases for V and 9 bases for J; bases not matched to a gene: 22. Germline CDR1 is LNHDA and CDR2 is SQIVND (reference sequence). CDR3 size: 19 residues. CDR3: CASSIMAGMSGREFIEQFF. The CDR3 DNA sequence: TGTGCCAGTAGTATCATGGCGGGTATGAGCGGGAGAGAGTTTATTGAGCAGTTCTTC.

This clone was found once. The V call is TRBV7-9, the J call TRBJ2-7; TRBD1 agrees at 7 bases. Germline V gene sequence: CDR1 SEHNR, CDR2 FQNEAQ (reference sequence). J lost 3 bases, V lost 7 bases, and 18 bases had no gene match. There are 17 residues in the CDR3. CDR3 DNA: TGTGCCAGCACCGCAGACAGGGCCCCCTTGTCAATCTACGAGCAGTACTTC. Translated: CASTADRAPLSIYEQYF.

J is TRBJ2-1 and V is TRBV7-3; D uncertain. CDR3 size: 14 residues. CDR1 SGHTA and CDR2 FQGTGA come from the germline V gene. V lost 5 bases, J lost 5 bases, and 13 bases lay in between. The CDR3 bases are TGTGCCAGCAGCCTACGCGGACGGAACAATGAGCAGTTCTTC. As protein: CASSLRGRNNEQFF.

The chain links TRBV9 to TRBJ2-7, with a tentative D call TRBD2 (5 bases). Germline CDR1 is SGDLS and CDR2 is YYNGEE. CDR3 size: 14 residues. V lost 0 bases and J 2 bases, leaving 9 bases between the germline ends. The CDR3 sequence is CASSVDRGPYEQYF. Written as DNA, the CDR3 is TGTGCCAGCAGCGTAGATCGGGGTCCCTACGAGCAGTACTTC.

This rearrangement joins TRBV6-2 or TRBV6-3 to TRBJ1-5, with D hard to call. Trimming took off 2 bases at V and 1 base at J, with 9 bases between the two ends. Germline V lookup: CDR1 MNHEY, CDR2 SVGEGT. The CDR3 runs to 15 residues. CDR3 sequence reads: CASSYLSGSNQPQHF. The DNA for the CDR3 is TGTGCCAGCAGTTACCTGTCCGGGAGCAATCAGCCCCAGCATTTT.

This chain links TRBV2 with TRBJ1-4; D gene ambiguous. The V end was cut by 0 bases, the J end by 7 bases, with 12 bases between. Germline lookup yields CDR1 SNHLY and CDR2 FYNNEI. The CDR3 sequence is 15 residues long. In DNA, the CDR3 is TGTGCCAGCAGTGAAGCGCCTGGTGTGGGTGAAAAACTGTTTTTT. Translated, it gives CASSEAPGVGEKLFF.

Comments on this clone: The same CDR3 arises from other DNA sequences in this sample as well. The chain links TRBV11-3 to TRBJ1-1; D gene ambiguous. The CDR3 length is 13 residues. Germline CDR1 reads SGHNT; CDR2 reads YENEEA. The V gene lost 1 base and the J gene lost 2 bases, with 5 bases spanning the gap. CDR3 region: CASSLGENTEAFF. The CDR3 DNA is TGTGCCAGCAGCTTAGGAGAAAACACTGAAGCTTTCTTT.

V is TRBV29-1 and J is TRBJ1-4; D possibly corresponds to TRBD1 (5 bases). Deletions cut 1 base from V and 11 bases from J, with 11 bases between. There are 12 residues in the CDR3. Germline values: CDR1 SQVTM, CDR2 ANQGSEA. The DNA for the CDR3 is TGCAGCGTTGAAGGTGCCGGGGGGAAACTGTTTTTT. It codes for CSVEGAGGKLFF.

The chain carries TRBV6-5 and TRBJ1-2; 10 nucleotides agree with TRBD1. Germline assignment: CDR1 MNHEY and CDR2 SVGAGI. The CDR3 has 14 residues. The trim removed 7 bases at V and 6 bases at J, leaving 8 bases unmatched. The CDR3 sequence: CASTLTGGLDGYTF. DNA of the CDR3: TGTGCCAGCACCCTGACAGGGGGCCTTGATGGCTACACCTTC.

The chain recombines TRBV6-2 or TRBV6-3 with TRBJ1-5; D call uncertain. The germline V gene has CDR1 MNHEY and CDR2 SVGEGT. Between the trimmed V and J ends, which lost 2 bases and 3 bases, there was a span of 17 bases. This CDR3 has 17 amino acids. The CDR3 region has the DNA TGTGCCAGCAGTTACGCCCTCTTGGCCTCGACCAATCAGCCCCAGCATTTT. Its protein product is CASSYALLASTNQPQHF.